This TCR beta chain emerged from a study of blood T cell repertoires in COVID-19. V lost 1 base to trimming and J lost 0 bases, with 19 bases between them. This CDR3 is 19 amino acids long. Germline V gene data show CDR1 as SEHNR and CDR2 as FQNEAQ (reference sequence). Only in-frame clones appear in the TCRdb table, and some are missing; sequencing was by immunoSEQ multiplex PCR. In the table there are about 100,000 clones, about 85% of which are singletons. The sequencing sample was made of peripheral blood. The chain links TRBV7-9 to TRBJ2-1, with a weak D call TRBD1 (5 bases). The receptor was isolated from a human donor in a cohort sampled during active COVID-19. The CDR3 here is CASSLVYQPQGSSYNEQFF. The CDR3 DNA reads TGTGCCAGCAGCTTAGTTTATCAGCCTCAGGGCAGCTCCTACAATGAGCAGTTCTTC.